One and the same sample provided the 27 T cell receptor beta chains below, sequenced in a study of shared clonotypes between healthy human individuals. TCRdb keeps only in-frame clones here, not all; method: immunoSEQ multiplex PCR. This sample has under 1,100,000 clones, with around 78% found just once. Sequenced material: memory CD4+ T cells from PBMCs. Subset denoted: CD45RA-negative fraction. The receptors originated from a man aged 18-30 years in good health. Some clones in this sample may be carry-over from other donors' samples.

This rearrangement joins TRBV5-1 to TRBJ2-3; D call uncertain. V was trimmed by 3 bases and J by 2 bases, leaving 16 bases between them. This CDR3 region has 16 residues. Germline CDR1 is SGHRS and CDR2 is YFSETQ. For the CDR3, the DNA is TGCGCCAGCAGCTCCCCTGGGTCAGCATACACAGATACGCAGTATTTT. Protein sequence: CASSSPGSAYTDTQYF.

This CDR3 reads CASSFTSYNEQFF. The CDR3 DNA follows: TGTGCCAGCAGCTTCACTAGCTACAATGAGCAGTTCTTC. This chain uses TRBV5-6 with TRBJ2-1, with D tentatively TRBD2 (5 bases). In germline, CDR1 is SGHDT, CDR2 YYEEEE. The CDR3 is 13 amino acids. V was trimmed by 2 bases and J by 3 bases, leaving 6 bases between them.

DNA for the CDR3: TGTGCCAGCAGTGATAGGGGAACTGGAAACACCATATATTTT. Translated: CASSDRGTGNTIYF. J is TRBJ1-3 and V is TRBV6-1, with D perhaps TRBD1 (5 bases). The ends were cut back, 3 bases at V and 2 bases at J, with 8 bases in the middle. The CDR3 has 14 residues. Germline V CDR1 and CDR2: MNHNS, SASEGT.

V gene TRBV7-9 combines with J gene TRBJ1-1; D call uncertain. This CDR3 has 12 amino acids. The ends were cut back, 3 bases at V and 10 bases at J, with 12 bases in the middle. Looked up from germline, CDR1 is SEHNR and CDR2 is FQNEAQ (reference sequence). Here the CDR3 reads CASSFGPGTAFF. The CDR3 bases are TGTGCCAGCAGCTTCGGGCCCGGAACAGCTTTCTTT.

The rearrangement joins TRBV28 to TRBJ2-7; the D gene is possibly TRBD2 (6 bases). Between the trimmed V and J ends, which lost 3 bases and 7 bases, there was a span of 19 bases. This CDR3 contains 15 residues. Germline V CDR1 and CDR2: MDHEN, SYDVKM. CDR3 bases: TGTGCCAGCAGTTTCGGGCGCTCGGGAGCGATGGAGCAGTACTTC. The encoded protein is CASSFGRSGAMEQYF.

The chain uses TRBV27 and TRBJ2-7; possible D gene TRBD2, 6 bases. Germline V lookup: CDR1 MNHEY, CDR2 SMNVEV (reference sequence). The CDR3 extends over 15 amino acids. V was shortened by 0 bases and J by 2 bases, with 11 bases between the two germline ends. CDR3 DNA sequence: TGTGCCAGCAGTTTATCTGGGGGGAATACCTACGAGCAGTACTTC. Translated, it gives CASSLSGGNTYEQYF.

The rearrangement uses TRBV9 and TRBJ2-2, with D perhaps matching TRBD1 (5 bases). Between the trimmed V and J ends, which lost 3 bases and 6 bases, there was a span of 9 bases. Germline loops: CDR1 SGDLS, CDR2 YYNGEE. The CDR3 is 13 amino acids. The CDR3 loop is CASSARVSGELFF. The CDR3 nucleotides are TGTGCCAGCAGCGCCAGGGTATCCGGGGAGCTGTTTTTT. Full variable domain (rest looked up from reference TRBV9 and TRBJ2-2): DSGVTQTPKHLITATGQRVTLRCSPRSGDLSVYWYQQSLDQGLQFLIQYYNGEERAKGNILERFSAQQFPDLHSELNLSSLELGDSALYFCASSARVSGELFFGEGSRLTVL.

J is TRBJ2-3 and V is TRBV10-1, with TRBD2 matching 14 bases. The CDR3 runs to 17 residues. Germline V gene data show CDR1 as WNHNN and CDR2 as SYGVQD (reference sequence). Trimming removed 3 bases from V and 6 bases from J; junction bases left unmatched: 8. The CDR3, as DNA: TGCGCCAGCAGTGACCCGGGACTAGCGGGAGTGTCGGATACGCAGTATTTT. Translation gives CASSDPGLAGVSDTQYF.

The chain joins TRBV15 to TRBJ2-7; D possibly corresponds to TRBD1 (6 bases). The CDR3 loop spans 13 amino acids. Germline values: CDR1 LNHNV, CDR2 YYDKDF (reference sequence). V was pared by 2 bases and J by 5 bases, with 10 bases between. The DNA for the CDR3 is TGTGCCACCAGCAGAAACAGGGCCAACGAGCAGTACTTC. Amino acid sequence: CATSRNRANEQYF.

This rearrangement joins TRBV18 to TRBJ1-3; possibly TRBD1 for D (6 bases). This CDR3 spans 17 amino acids. V was trimmed by 1 base and J by 0 bases, leaving 13 bases between them. Germline V gives CDR1 KGHSH, CDR2 LQKENI. CDR3 bases: TGTGCCAGCTCACCACTATCAGGGGAGGCCTCTGGAAACACCATATATTTT. It translates to CASSPLSGEASGNTIYF.

This clone was counted a few times. The rearrangement uses TRBV19 and TRBJ2-7; TRBD1 matches at 8 bases. CDR1 is LNHDA, CDR2 SQIVND, per germline (reference sequence). The CDR3 consists of 15 residues. V lost 3 bases to trimming and J lost 5 bases; unmatched junction nucleotides: 9. The CDR3 protein is CASSIGQGAGDEQYF. The DNA of the CDR3 is TGTGCCAGTAGTATTGGACAGGGCGCTGGGGACGAGCAGTACTTC.

This rearrangement joins TRBV7-2 to TRBJ2-2, with 8 bases fitting TRBD1. J lost 0 bases, V lost 2 bases, and 2 bases had no gene match. Germline lookup yields CDR1 SGHTA and CDR2 FQGNSA. This CDR3 is built from 16 residues. CDR3 sequence: CASSLLGQANTGELFF. Here the CDR3 DNA reads TGTGCCAGCAGCTTATTGGGACAGGCGAACACCGGGGAGCTGTTTTTT.

V and J are TRBV11-2 and TRBJ1-2; D is uncertain. Germline assignment: CDR1 SGHAT and CDR2 FQNNGV. V was cut by 5 bases and J by 4 bases, with 17 bases left in between. This CDR3 is 15 amino acids long. The CDR3 sequence: CASSRRRDALYGYTF. Here the CDR3 DNA reads TGTGCCAGCAGCAGACGGAGGGATGCCCTCTATGGCTACACCTTC.

The chain links TRBV7-3 to TRBJ2-2; D is uncertain. The CDR3 is made up of 16 amino acids. Germline-derived CDR1 and CDR2 are SGHTA and FQGTGA. Trimming pared 3 bases from V and 0 bases from J, leaving 11 bases between. CDR3 bases: TGTGCCAGCAGCTTGAATGCCAAGACGAACACCGGGGAGCTGTTTTTT. Protein product: CASSLNAKTNTGELFF.

This chain links TRBV7-9 with TRBJ2-1, with TRBD2 matching over 9 bases. Germline CDR1 reads SEHNR; CDR2 reads FQNEAQ (reference sequence). This CDR3 spans 16 amino acids. After removal of 5 bases from V and 4 bases from J, the junction contained 9 bases not matched to a gene. The CDR3 spells CASSPTLTSGYNEQFF. The CDR3 nucleotides read TGTGCCAGCAGCCCAACTTTGACTAGCGGATACAATGAGCAGTTCTTC. The variable domain in full, with the rest retrieved from reference TRBV7-9 and TRBJ2-1, is DTGVSQNPRHKITKRGQNVTFRCDPISEHNRLYWYRQTLGQGPEFLTYFQNEAQLEKSRLLSDRFSAERPKGSFSTLEIQRTEQGDSAMYLCASSPTLTSGYNEQFFGPGTRLTVL.

The chain recombines TRBV6-5 with TRBJ2-1, with 8 bases matching TRBD2. CDR3 length: 13 residues. Germline trimming cut 7 bases from V and 7 bases from J; bases unmatched to any gene: 6. Germline V gives CDR1 MNHEY, CDR2 SVGAGI. CDR3 loop: CASTPGLANEQFF. Here the CDR3 DNA reads TGTGCCAGCACCCCCGGACTAGCAAATGAGCAGTTCTTC.

The CDR3 loop is CASSLLKQGHNEQFF. Written as DNA, the CDR3 is TGTGCCAGCAGTTTATTGAAGCAGGGACACAATGAGCAGTTCTTC. The chain combines TRBV28 with TRBJ2-1; the D gene could be TRBD1 or TRBD2 (5 bases each). Germline CDR1 reads MDHEN; CDR2 reads SYDVKM. This CDR3 contains 15 residues. Trimming cost V 1 base and J 5 bases, with 12 bases left between them.

The chain joins TRBV5-1 to TRBJ1-3; the D is unclear. V dropped 4 bases and J dropped 0 bases, with 8 bases sitting between them. CDR1 and CDR2 from the germline V gene are SGHRS and YFSETQ. This CDR3 spans 14 amino acids. The CDR3 loop reads CASSGDSSGNTIYF. In DNA form, the CDR3 reads TGCGCCAGCAGCGGCGATAGCTCTGGAAACACCATATATTTT.

This clone showed up just once. This chain uses TRBV28 with TRBJ1-1; tentatively, D is TRBD1 (6 bases). The CDR3 totals 12 residues. CDR1 and CDR2 (germline): MDHEN, SYDVKM. Trimming pared 7 bases from V and 10 bases from J, leaving 16 bases between. The chain's CDR3 is CASITQGALAFF. The CDR3 nucleotides read TGTGCCAGCATTACACAGGGTGCTTTAGCTTTCTTT. The complete variable domain, with remaining parts taken from reference TRBV28 and TRBJ1-1, reads DVKVTQSSRYLVKRTGEKVFLECVQDMDHENMFWYRQDPGLGLRLIYFSYDVKMKEKGDIPEGYSVSREKKERFSLILESASTNQTSMYLCASITQGALAFFGQGTRLTVV.

V gene TRBV25-1 combines with J gene TRBJ1-4, with 7 nucleotides matching TRBD1. Germline loops: CDR1 MGHDK, CDR2 SYGVNS. There are 14 residues in the CDR3. V was clipped by 8 bases and J by 6 bases; unmatched bases: 9. CDR3 sequence (DNA): TGTGCCAGCGGGAGGGCAGGGGGGGATGAAAAACTGTTTTTT. Its translation is CASGRAGGDEKLFF.

A note on this clone: The sample has other DNA sequences that encode this CDR3 too. The V call is TRBV9, the J call TRBJ1-1, with D maybe TRBD1 (6 bases). Germline V gene lookup returns CDR1 SGDLS and CDR2 YYNGEE. Trimming pared 2 bases from V and 0 bases from J, leaving 8 bases between. This CDR3 comprises 14 residues. Written as DNA, the CDR3 is TGTGCCAGCAGCGTCGACAGGATGAACACTGAAGCTTTCTTT. The encoded protein is CASSVDRMNTEAFF.

The chain carries TRBV19 and TRBJ2-7, with 11 bases fitting TRBD2. The CDR3 runs to 16 residues. With 6 bases clipped from V and 0 bases from J, the junction kept 7 bases outside the gene matches. The V gene's germline CDR1 is LNHDA and CDR2 SQIVND (reference sequence). The CDR3 sequence: CASSLAGTSGSYEQYF. CDR3 nucleotides: TGTGCCAGTAGCCTGGCCGGGACTAGCGGCTCCTACGAGCAGTACTTC.

The rearrangement joins TRBV10-3 to TRBJ2-7, with 7 positions matching TRBD1. The germline V gene has CDR1 ENHRY and CDR2 SYGVKD. V lost 10 bases, J lost 2 bases, and 11 bases stayed unmatched. The CDR3 sequence is 14 residues long. CDR3 protein: CASTRDSVTYEQYF. The CDR3, as DNA: TGTGCCAGCACCCGGGACAGCGTCACCTACGAGCAGTACTTC.

The CDR3 bases are TGCGCCAGCAGCACCGGGACAGGAGATTATAGCAATCAGCCCCAGCATTTT. It codes for CASSTGTGDYSNQPQHF. The chain carries TRBV5-1 and TRBJ1-5; 8 nucleotides align to TRBD1. The ends lost 4 bases at V and 0 bases at J; junction bases unmatched: 9. Germline V lookup: CDR1 SGHRS, CDR2 YFSETQ. The CDR3 loop spans 17 amino acids. The complete variable domain, with remaining parts taken from reference TRBV5-1 and TRBJ1-5, reads KAGVTQTPRYLIKTRGQQVTLSCSPISGHRSVSWYQQTPGQGLQFLFEYFSETQRNKGNFPGRFSGRQFSNSRSEMNVSTLELGDSALYLCASSTGTGDYSNQPQHFGDGTRLSIL.

CDR3 region: CASSLDATRGGYTF. CDR3 nucleotide sequence: TGTGCCAGCAGCTTAGACGCCACCCGTGGAGGCTACACCTTC. This rearrangement joins TRBV7-9 to TRBJ1-2; D unclear. Between the trimmed V and J ends, which lost 1 base and 8 bases, there was a span of 14 bases. The V gene's germline CDR1 is SEHNR and CDR2 FQNEAQ (reference sequence). The CDR3 sequence is 14 residues long. Variable domain in full (rest from reference TRBV7-9 and TRBJ1-2): DTGVSQNPRHKITKRGQNVTFRCDPISEHNRLYWYRQTLGQGPEFLTYFQNEAQLEKSRLLSDRFSAERPKGSFSTLEIQRTEQGDSAMYLCASSLDATRGGYTFGSGTRLTVV.

The chain recombines TRBV2 with TRBJ2-1, with D maybe TRBD2 (5 bases). The V end lost 5 bases, the J end lost 9 bases, and 23 bases lay between the germline ends. The CDR3 is 16 residues long. Germline V gene lookup returns CDR1 SNHLY and CDR2 FYNNEI. The CDR3 region is CASSRTRGVDPGEQFF. CDR3 DNA sequence: TGTGCCAGCAGTCGAACACGGGGAGTGGACCCAGGTGAGCAGTTCTTC.

The chain couples TRBV29-1 to TRBJ2-1; D not certain. Germline V gives CDR1 SQVTM, CDR2 ANQGSEA. The CDR3 is 13 residues long. Trimming shortened V by 4 bases and J by 5 bases, and 12 bases separated the two germline ends. The CDR3: CSVVSTGNNEQFF. CDR3 DNA sequence: TGCAGCGTTGTATCGACCGGCAACAATGAGCAGTTCTTC.